This T cell receptor (beta chain) was sequenced for a study of T cells in Graves' hyperthyroidism and ophthalmopathy. General study results and limits: Stable hyperthyroidism and ophthalmopathy were separated using 13 V-J signatures.

Patients were excluded because of uncontrolled infection, other autoimmune disease, pregnancy or lactation. TCR beta CDR3 regions were amplified from RNA. The study used the HTBI primer set for a first-round RT-PCR of the TCR CDR3. TCRdb ran MiXCR on the multiplex PCR reads and lists one entry per CDR3 protein. Of a few hundred thousand distinct CDR3 sequences in the sample, roughly 13% were seen once. The junction had 5 bases not matched to a gene; V was cut back by 4 bases and J by 2 bases. CDR1 is DFQATT and CDR2 is SNEGSKA in the germline V gene (reference sequence). The CDR3 extends over 15 amino acids. This clonotype was seen ten or more times. As yet, its antigen is unknown.

The chain recombines TRBV20-1 with TRBJ2-3, with TRBD2 matching over 11 bases. The specimen sequenced was blood. The receptor comes from a woman between 18 and 30 years old with Graves' hyperthyroidism. The CDR3, as DNA: TGCAGTGCTACAACACTAGCGGGAGACACAGATACGCAGTATTTT. Its translation is CSATTLAGDTDTQYF.